This T cell receptor beta chain derives from a study of Graves' ophthalmopathy and Graves' hyperthyroidism. The study's findings and limits: Blood contained most expanded thyroid clonotypes exceeding 0.001 frequency. A model built from 13 signatures distinguished ophthalmopathy from stable hyperthyroidism with approximately 89% sensitivity and about 80% specificity.

CDR3 size: 12 residues. CDR1 and CDR2 from the germline V gene are ENHRY and SYGVKD. V was clipped by 6 bases and J by 4 bases, with 9 bases between them. Eligible hyperthyroidism cases comprised new diagnoses of under 2 months' duration in individuals aged 18 to 65. In the case of this clonotype: Its antigen is as yet unknown.

TCR beta CDR3 regions were amplified from RNA transcripts. Amplification began with first-round RT-PCR using HTBI primers, then second-round multiplex PCR was performed. Each CDR3 protein gets one entry after TCRdb re-called the multiplex PCR reads with MiXCR. This sample has around 1,000,000 distinct CDR3 sequences; about two fifths occur once, and the top ten carry roughly 11%. This sequence originates from an adult man with Graves' hyperthyroidism. What was sequenced was peripheral blood or thyroid tissue (not recorded which). The chain couples TRBV10-3 to TRBJ1-1; no firm D call. The CDR3 spells CAIRERSTEAFF. CDR3 bases: TGTGCCATCAGGGAGAGGAGCACTGAAGCTTTCTTT.